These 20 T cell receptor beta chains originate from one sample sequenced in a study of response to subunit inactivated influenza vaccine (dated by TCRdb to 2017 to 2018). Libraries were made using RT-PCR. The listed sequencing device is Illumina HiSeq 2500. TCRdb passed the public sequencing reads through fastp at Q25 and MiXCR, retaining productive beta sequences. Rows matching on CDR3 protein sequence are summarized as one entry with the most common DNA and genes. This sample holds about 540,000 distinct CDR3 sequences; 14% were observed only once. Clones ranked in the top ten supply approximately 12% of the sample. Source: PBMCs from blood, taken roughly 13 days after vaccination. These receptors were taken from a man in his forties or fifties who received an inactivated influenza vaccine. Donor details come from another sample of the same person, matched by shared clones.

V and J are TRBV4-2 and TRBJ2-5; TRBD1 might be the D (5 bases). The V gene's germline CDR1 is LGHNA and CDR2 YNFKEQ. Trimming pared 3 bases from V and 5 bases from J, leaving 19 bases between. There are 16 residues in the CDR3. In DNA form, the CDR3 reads TGTGCCAGCAGCCATCAGGACAAGCCTTATGGGGAGACCCAGTACTTC. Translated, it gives CASSHQDKPYGETQYF.

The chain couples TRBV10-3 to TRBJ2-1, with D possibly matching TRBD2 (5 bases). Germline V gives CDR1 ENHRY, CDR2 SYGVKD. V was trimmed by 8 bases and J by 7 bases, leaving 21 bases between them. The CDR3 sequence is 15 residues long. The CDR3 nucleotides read TGTGCCATCCGTCTGGAGGACGGACTGGGAAATGAGCAGTTCTTC. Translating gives CAIRLEDGLGNEQFF.

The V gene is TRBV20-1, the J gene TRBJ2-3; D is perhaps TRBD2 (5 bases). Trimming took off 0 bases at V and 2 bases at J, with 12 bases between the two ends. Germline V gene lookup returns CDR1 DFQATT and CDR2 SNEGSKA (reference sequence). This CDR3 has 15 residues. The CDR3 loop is CSARDGGCNTDTQYF. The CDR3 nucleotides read TGCAGTGCTAGAGACGGCGGGTGCAACACAGATACGCAGTATTTT.

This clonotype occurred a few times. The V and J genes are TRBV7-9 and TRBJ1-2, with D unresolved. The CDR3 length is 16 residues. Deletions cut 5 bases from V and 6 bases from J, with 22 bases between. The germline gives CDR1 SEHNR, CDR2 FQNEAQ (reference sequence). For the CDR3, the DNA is TGTGCCAGCAGCCCCTCGGGTGGACCAAGCGCGAATGGCTACACCTTC. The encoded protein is CASSPSGGPSANGYTF. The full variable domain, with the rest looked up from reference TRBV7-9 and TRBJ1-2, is DTGVSQNPRHKITKRGQNVTFRCDPISEHNRLYWYRQTLGQGPEFLTYFQNEAQLEKSRLLSDRFSAERPKGSFSTLEIQRTEQGDSAMYLCASSPSGGPSANGYTFGSGTRLTVV.

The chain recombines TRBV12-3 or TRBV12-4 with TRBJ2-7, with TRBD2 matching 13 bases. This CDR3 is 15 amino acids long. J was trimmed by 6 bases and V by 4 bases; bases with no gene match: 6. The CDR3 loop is CASSSDGLAGAEQYF. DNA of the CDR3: TGTGCCAGCAGTTCGGATGGACTAGCGGGAGCCGAGCAGTACTTC.

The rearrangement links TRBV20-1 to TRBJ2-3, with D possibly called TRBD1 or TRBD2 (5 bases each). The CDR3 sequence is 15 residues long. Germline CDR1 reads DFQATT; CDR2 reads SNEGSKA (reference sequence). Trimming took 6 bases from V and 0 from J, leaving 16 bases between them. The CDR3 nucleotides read TGCAGTGCCCCGAGGCCGGGACCGAGCACAGATACGCAGTATTTT. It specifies CSAPRPGPSTDTQYF.

The CDR3 nucleotides read TGCGCCAGCAGCTTGGCCGAGATCGGGACCCAGTACTTC. It specifies CASSLAEIGTQYF. This chain joins TRBV5-1 and TRBJ2-5; D gene ambiguous. Germline V gene lookup returns CDR1 SGHRS and CDR2 YFSETQ. Between the trimmed V and J ends, which lost 0 bases and 7 bases, there was a span of 10 bases. The CDR3 is 13 residues long.

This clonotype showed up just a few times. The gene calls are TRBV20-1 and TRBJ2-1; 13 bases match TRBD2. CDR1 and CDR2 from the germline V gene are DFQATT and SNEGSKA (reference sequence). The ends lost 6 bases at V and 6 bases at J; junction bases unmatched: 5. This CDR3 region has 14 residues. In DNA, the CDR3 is TGCAGTGCATTACTAGCGGGAGGGCCCAATGAGCAGTTCTTC. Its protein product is CSALLAGGPNEQFF.

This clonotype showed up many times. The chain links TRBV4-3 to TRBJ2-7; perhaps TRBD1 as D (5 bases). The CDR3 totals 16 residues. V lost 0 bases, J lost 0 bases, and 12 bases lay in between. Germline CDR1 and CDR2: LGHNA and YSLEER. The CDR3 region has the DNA TGCGCCAGCAGCCAAGATTTCCTAGGGGACTCCTACGAGCAGTACTTC. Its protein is CASSQDFLGDSYEQYF.

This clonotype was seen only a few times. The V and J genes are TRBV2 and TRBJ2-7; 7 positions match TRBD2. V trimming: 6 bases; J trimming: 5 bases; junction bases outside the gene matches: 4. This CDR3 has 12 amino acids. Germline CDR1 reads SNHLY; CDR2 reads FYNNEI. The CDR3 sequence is CASSRDYDEQYF. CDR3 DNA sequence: TGTGCCAGCAGCCGGGACTACGACGAGCAGTACTTC.

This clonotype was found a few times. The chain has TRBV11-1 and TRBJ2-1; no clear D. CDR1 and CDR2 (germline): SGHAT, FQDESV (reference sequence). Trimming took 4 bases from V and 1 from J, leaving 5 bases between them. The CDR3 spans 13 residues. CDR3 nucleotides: TGTGCCAGCAGCTCTCAGTCCTACAATGAGCAGTTCTTC. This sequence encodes CASSSQSYNEQFF. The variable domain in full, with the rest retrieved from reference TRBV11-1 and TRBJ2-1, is EAEVAQSPRYKITEKSQAVAFWCDPISGHATLYWYRQILGQGPELLVQFQDESVVDDSQLPKDRFSAERLKGVDSTLKIQPAELGDSAMYLCASSSQSYNEQFFGPGTRLTVL.

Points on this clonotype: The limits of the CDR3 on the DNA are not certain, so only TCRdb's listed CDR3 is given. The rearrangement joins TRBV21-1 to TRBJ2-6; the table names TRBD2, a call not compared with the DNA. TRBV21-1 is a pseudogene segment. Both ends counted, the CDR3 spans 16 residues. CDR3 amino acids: CASSKGVGPGANVLTF.

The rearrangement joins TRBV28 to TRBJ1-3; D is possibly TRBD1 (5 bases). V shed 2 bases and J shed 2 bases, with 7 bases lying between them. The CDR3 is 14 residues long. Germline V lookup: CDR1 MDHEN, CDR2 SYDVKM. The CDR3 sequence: CASSLIGAGNTIYF. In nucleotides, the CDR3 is TGTGCCAGCAGTTTAATAGGGGCTGGAAACACCATATATTTT.

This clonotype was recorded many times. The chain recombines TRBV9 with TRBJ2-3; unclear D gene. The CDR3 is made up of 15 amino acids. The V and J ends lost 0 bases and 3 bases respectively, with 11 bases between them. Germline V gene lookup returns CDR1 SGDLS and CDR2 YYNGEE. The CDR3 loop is CASSVGGFGTDTQYF. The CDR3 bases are TGTGCCAGCAGCGTAGGTGGTTTCGGGACAGATACGCAGTATTTT.

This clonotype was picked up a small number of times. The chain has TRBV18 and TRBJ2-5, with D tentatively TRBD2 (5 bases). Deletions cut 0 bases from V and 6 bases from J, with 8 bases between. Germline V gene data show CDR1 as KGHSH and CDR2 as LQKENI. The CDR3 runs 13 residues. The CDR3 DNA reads TGTGCCAGCTCACCACCTAGCGTGAAGACCCAGTACTTC. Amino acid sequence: CASSPPSVKTQYF.

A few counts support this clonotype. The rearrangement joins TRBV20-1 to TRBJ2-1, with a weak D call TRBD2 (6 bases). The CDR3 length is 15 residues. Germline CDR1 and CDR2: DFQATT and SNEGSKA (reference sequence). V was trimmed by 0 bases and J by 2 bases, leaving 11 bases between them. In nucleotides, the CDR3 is TGCAGTGCTAGAGATATGCGGGGTACCTACAATGAGCAGTTCTTC. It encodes CSARDMRGTYNEQFF.

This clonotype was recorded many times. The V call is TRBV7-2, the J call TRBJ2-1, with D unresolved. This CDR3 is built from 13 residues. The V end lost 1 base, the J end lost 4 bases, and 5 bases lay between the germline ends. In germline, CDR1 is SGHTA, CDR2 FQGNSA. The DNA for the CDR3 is TGTGCCAGCAGCTTAGTGCGTTACAATGAGCAGTTCTTC. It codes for CASSLVRYNEQFF.

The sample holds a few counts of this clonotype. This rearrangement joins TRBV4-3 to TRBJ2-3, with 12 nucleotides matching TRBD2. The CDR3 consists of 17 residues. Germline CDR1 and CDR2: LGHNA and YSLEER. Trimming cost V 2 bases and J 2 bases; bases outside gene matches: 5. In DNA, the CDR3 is TGCGCCAGCAGCCAACGGACTAGCGGGGACTACACAGATACGCAGTATTTT. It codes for CASSQRTSGDYTDTQYF.

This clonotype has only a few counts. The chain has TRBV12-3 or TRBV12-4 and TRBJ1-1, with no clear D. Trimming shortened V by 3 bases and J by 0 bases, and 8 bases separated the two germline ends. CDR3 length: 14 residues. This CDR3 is CASSFVTMNTEAFF. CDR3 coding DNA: TGTGCCAGCAGTTTCGTCACCATGAACACTGAAGCTTTCTTT.

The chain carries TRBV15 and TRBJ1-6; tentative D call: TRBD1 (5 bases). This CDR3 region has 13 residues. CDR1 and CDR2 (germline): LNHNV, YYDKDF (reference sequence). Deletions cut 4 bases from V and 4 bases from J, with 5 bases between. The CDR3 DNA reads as TGTGCCACCAGCAAGGGGTATAATTCACCCCTCCACTTT. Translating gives CATSKGYNSPLHF.